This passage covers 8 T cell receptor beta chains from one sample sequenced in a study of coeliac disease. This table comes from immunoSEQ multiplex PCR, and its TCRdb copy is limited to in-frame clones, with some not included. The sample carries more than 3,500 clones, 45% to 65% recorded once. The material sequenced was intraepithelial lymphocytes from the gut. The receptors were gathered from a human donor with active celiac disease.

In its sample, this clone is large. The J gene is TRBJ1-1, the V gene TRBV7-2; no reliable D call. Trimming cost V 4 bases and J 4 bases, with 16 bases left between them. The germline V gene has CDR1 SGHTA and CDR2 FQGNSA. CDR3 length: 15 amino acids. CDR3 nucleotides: TGTGCCAGCAGCTCCCTTTGGTTATGGAGCACTGAAGCTTTCTTT. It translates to CASSSLWLWSTEAFF.

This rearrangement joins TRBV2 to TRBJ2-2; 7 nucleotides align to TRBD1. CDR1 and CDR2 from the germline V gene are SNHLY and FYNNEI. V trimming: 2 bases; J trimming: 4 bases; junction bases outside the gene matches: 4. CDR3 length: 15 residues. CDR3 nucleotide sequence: TGTGCCAGCAGTGAAACAGGGGTTGGCACCGGGGAGCTGTTTTTT. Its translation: CASSETGVGTGELFF.

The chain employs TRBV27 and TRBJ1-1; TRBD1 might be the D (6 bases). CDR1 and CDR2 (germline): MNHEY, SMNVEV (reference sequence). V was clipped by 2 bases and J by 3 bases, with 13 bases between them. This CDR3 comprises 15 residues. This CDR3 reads CASSLGGALDTEAFF. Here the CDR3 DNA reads TGTGCCAGCAGTTTAGGGGGGGCTTTGGACACTGAAGCTTTCTTT.

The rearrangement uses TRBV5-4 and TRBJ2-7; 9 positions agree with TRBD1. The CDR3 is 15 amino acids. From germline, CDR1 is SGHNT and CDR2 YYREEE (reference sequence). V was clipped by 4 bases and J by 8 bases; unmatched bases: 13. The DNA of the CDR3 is TGTGCCAGCAGCGAACCGGGACAGGGTGTGGGCAAGCAGTACTTC. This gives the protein CASSEPGQGVGKQYF.

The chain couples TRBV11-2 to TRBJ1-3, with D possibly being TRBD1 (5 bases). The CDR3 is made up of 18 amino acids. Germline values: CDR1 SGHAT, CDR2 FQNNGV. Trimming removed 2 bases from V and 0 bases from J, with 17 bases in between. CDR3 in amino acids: CASSLNSVGPHSGNTIYF. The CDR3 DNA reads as TGTGCCAGCAGCTTAAATTCTGTGGGGCCCCACTCTGGAAACACCATATATTTT.

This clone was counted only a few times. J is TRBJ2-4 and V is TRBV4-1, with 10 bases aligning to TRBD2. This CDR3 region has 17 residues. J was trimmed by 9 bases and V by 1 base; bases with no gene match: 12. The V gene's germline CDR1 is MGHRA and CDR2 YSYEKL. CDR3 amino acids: CASSQVTSGRAGSIQYF. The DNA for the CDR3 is TGCGCCAGCAGCCAAGTTACAAGCGGGAGGGCCGGGAGCATTCAGTACTTC.

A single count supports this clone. CDR3 sequence (DNA): TGTGCCAGTAGTATCCTTAGCGGGGCGAACACCGGGGAGCTGTTTTTT. Its protein is CASSILSGANTGELFF. The rearrangement uses TRBV19 and TRBJ2-2, with 8 bases fitting TRBD2. The CDR3 extends over 16 amino acids. After removal of 3 bases from V and 0 bases from J, the junction contained 3 bases not matched to a gene. Germline loops: CDR1 LNHDA, CDR2 SQIVND (reference sequence).

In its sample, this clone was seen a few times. This CDR3 is CSVFFSGAIETQYF. The CDR3 nucleotides read TGCAGCGTGTTTTTCTCGGGAGCTATTGAGACCCAGTACTTC. V gene TRBV29-1 combines with J gene TRBJ2-5, with D possibly TRBD2 on 6 matching bases. The CDR3 has 14 residues. Trimming removed 6 bases at V and 5 bases at J, with 19 bases between. From germline, CDR1 is SQVTM and CDR2 ANQGSEA. Full variable domain (missing parts from reference TRBV29-1 and TRBJ2-5): SAVISQKPSRDICQRGTSLTIQCQVDSQVTMMFWYRQQPGQSLTLIATANQGSEATYESGFVIDKFPISRPNLTFSTLTVSNMSPEDSSIYLCSVFFSGAIETQYFGPGTRLLVL.